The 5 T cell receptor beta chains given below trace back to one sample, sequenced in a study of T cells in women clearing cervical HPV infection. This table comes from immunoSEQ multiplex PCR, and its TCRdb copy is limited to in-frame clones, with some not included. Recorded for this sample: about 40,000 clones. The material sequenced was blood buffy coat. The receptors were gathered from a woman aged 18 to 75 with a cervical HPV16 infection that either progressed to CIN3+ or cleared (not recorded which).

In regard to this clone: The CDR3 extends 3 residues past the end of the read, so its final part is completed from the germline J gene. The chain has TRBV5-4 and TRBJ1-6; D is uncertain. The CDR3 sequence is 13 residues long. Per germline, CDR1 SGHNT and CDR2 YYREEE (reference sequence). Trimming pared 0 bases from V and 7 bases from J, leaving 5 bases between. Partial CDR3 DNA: TGTGCCAGCAGCTTGGTGGGCAATTCACCC. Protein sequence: CASSLVGNSP. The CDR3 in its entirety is CASSLVGNSPLHF.

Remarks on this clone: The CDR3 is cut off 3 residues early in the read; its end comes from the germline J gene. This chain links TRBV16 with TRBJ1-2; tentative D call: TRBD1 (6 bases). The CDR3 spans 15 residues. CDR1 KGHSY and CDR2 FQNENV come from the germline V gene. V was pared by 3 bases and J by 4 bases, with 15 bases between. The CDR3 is CASSQDTGLGYGYTF. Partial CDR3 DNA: TGTGCCAGCAGCCAGGATACAGGGTTAGGCTATGGC.

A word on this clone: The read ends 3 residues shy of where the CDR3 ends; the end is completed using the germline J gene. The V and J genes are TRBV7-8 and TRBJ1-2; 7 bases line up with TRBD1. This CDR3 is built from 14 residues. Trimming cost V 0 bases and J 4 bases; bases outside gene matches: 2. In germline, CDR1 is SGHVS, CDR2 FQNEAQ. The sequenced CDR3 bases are TGTGCCAGCAGCTTAGCGCAGGGGGGCTATGGC. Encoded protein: CASSLAQGGYG. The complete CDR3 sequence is CASSLAQGGYGYTF.

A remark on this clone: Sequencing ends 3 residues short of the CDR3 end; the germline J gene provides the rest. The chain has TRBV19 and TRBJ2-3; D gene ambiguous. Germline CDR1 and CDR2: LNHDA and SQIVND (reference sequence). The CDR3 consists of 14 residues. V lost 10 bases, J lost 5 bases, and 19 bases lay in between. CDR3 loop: CATSSKGEGDTQYF. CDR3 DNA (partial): TGTGCCACCTCCTCTAAGGGCGAAGGAGATACG.

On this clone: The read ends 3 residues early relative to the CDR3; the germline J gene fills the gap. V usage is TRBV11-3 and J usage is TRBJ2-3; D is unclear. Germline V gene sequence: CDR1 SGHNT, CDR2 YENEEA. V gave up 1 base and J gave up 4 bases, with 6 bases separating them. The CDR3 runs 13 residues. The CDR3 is CASSLVFADTQYF. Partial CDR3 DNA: TGTGCCAGCAGCTTAGTGTTCGCAGATACG.